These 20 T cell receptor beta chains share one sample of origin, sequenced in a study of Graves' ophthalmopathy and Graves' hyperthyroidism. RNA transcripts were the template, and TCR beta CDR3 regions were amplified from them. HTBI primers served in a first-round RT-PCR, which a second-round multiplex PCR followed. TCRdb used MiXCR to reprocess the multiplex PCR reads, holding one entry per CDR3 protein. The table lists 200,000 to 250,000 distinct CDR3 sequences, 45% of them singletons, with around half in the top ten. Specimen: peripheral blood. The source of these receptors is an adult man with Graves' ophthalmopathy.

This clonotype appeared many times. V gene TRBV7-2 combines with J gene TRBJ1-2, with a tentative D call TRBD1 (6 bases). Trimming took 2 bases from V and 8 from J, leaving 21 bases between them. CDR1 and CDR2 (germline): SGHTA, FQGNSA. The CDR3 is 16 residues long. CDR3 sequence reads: CASSLSSLSGRGGYTF. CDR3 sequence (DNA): TGTGCCAGCAGCTTAAGTTCCCTTTCCGGCAGGGGAGGCTACACCTTC.

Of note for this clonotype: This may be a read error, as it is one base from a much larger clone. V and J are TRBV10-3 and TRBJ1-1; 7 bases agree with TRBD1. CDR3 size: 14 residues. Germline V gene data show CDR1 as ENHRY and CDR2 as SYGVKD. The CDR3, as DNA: TGTGCCACTACGACAGGGACCAAGAGGACTGAAGCTTCCTTT. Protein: CATTTGTKRTEASF.

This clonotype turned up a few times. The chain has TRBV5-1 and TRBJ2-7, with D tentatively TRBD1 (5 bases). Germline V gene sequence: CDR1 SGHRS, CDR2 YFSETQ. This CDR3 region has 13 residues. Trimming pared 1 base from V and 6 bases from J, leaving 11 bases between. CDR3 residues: CASSLQGSLEQYF. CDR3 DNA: TGCGCCAGCAGCTTGCAGGGTTCCCTCGAGCAGTACTTC.

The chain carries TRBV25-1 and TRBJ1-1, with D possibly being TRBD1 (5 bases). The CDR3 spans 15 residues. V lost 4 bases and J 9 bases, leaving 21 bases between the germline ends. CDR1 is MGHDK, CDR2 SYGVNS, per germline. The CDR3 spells CASSAPRGRDAQAFF. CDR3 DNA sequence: TGTGCCAGCAGTGCGCCTAGGGGAAGGGACGCTCAAGCTTTCTTT.

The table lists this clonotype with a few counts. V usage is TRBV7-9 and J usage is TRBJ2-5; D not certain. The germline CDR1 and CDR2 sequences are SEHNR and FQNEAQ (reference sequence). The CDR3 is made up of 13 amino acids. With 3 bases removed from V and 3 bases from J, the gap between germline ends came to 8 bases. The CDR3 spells CASSFSREETQYF. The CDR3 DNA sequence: TGTGCCAGCAGCTTCTCCCGGGAAGAGACCCAGTACTTC.

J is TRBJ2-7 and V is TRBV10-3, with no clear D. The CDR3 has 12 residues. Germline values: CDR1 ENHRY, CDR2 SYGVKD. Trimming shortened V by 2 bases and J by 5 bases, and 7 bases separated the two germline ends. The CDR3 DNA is TGTGCCATCAGTGAGGGAATTCACGAGCAGTACTTC. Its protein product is CAISEGIHEQYF.

CDR3 sequence: CASSFLTGGYETQYF. CDR3 coding DNA: TGTGCCAGCAGTTTTCTTACGGGAGGTTATGAGACCCAGTACTTC. V and J are TRBV12-3 or TRBV12-4 and TRBJ2-5, with TRBD2 identical over 7 bases. V shed 3 bases, J shed 5 bases, and the junction held 9 bases outside the gene matches. This CDR3 spans 15 amino acids.

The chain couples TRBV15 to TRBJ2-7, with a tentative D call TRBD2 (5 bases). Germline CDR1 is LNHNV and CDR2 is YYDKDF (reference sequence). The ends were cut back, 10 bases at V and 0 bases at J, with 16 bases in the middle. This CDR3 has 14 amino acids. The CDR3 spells CASQDPGLSYEQYF. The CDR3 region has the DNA TGTGCCAGCCAGGACCCCGGACTCTCCTACGAGCAGTACTTC.

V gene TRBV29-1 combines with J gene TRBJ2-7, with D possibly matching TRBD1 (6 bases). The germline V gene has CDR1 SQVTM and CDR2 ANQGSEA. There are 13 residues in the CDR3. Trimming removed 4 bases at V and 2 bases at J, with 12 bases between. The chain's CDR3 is CSVGGTTTYEQYF. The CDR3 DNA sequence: TGCAGCGTTGGAGGGACAACGACCTACGAGCAGTACTTC.

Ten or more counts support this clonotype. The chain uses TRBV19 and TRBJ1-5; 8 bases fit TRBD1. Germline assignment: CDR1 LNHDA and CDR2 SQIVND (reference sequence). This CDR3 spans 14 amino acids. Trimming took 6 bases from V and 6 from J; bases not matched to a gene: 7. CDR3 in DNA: TGTGCCAGTAGGAACAGGGGGGGGGGTCAGCCCCAGCATTTT. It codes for CASRNRGGGQPQHF.

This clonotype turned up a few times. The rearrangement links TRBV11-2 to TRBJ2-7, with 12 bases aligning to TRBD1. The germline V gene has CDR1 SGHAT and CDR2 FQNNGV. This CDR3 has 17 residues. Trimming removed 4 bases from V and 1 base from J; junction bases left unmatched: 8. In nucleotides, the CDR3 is TGTGCCAGCAGCTGGGGGGACAGGGGGCAACTTTCCTACGAGCAGTACTTC. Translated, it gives CASSWGDRGQLSYEQYF.

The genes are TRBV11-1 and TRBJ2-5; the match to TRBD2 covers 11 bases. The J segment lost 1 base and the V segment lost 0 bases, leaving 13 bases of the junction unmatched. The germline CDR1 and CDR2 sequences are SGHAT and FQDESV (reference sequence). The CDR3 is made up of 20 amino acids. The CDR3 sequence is CASSLALQRLAGGFQETQYF. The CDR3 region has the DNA TGTGCCAGCAGCTTAGCGCTACAACGATTAGCGGGAGGGTTCCAAGAGACCCAGTACTTC.

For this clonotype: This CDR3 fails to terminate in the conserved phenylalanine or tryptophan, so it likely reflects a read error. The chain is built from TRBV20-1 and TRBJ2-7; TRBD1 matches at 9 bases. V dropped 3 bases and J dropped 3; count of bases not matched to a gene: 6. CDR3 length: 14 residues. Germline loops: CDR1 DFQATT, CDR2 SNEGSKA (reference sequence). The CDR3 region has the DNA TGCAGTGCTAGGCATACAGGGGGCGGCTACGAGCAGTACCTC. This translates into CSARHTGGGYEQYL.

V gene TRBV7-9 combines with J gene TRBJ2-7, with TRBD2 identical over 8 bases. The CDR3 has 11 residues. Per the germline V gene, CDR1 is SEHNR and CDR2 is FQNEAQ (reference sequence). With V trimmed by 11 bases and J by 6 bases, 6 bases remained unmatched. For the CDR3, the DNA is TGTGCCGCTACGGGAGGGGGCGAGCAGTACTTC. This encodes CAATGGGEQYF.

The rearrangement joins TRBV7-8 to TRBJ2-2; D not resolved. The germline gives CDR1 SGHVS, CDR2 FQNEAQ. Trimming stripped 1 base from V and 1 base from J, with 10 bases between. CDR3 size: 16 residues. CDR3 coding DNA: TGTGCCAGCAGCTTAGAGGCAGGCAAGAACACCGGGGAGCTGTTTTTT. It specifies CASSLEAGKNTGELFF.

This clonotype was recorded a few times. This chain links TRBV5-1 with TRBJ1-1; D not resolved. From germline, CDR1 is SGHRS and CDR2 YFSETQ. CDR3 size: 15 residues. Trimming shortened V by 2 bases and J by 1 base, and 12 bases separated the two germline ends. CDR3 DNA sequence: TGCGCCAGCAGCTTTATCGGGGAGGGGAACACTGAAGCTTTCTTT. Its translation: CASSFIGEGNTEAFF.

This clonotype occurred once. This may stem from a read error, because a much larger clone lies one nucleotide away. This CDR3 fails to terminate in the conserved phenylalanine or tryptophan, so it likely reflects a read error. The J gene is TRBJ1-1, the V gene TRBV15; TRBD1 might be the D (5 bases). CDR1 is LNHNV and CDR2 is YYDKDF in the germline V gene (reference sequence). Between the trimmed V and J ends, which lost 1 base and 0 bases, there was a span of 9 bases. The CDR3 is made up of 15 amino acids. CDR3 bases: TGTGCCACCAGCAGAGTCCGGGGCATGAACACTGAAGCTTTCCTT. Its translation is CATSRVRGMNTEAFL.

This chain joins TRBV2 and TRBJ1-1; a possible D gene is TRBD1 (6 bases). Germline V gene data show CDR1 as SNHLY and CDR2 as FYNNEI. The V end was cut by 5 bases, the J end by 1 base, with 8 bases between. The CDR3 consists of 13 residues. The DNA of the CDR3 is TGTGCCAGCAGTCAGACAGGGAACACTGAAGCTTTCTTT. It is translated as CASSQTGNTEAFF.

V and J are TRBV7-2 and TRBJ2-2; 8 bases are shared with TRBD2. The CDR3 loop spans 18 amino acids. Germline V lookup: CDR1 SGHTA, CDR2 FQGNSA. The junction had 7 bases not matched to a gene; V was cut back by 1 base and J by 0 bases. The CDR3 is CASSLVGRGDPNTGELFF. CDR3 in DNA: TGTGCCAGCAGCTTAGTAGGGCGGGGGGATCCGAACACCGGGGAGCTGTTTTTT.

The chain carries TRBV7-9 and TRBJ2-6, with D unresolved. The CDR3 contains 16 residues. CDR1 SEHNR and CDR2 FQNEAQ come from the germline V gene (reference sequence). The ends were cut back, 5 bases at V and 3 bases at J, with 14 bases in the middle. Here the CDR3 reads CASSPPSGNGANVLTF. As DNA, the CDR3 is TGTGCCAGCAGCCCACCTTCTGGGAATGGGGCCAACGTCCTGACTTTC. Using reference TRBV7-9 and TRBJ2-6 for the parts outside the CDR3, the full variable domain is DTGVSQNPRHKITKRGQNVTFRCDPISEHNRLYWYRQTLGQGPEFLTYFQNEAQLEKSRLLSDRFSAERPKGSFSTLEIQRTEQGDSAMYLCASSPPSGNGANVLTFGAGSRLTVL.